This T cell receptor beta chain stems from a study of PD-L1 blockade in urothelial cancer. Study context: Median T cell yield per blood sample was 110,000 to 150,000 cells.

Per the germline V gene, CDR1 is MNHNS and CDR2 is SASEGT. This CDR3 is 15 amino acids long. V shed 3 bases and J 5 bases; nucleotides not matched to a gene: 4. Time point denoted: pretreatment peripheral blood. Sequenced by immunoSEQ multiplex PCR; TCRdb stores in-frame clones only, minus some. Among about 87,000 clones listed, roughly 89% were seen once. The specimen was PBMCs, collected around atezolizumab (anti-PD-L1) treatment. The source is a man aged 55-75 years with urothelial cancer. The rearrangement joins TRBV6-1 to TRBJ2-1; 10 bases line up with TRBD1. This CDR3 is CASSDGTGANNEQFF. CDR3 nucleotide sequence: TGTGCCAGCAGTGACGGGACAGGGGCTAACAATGAGCAGTTCTTC.